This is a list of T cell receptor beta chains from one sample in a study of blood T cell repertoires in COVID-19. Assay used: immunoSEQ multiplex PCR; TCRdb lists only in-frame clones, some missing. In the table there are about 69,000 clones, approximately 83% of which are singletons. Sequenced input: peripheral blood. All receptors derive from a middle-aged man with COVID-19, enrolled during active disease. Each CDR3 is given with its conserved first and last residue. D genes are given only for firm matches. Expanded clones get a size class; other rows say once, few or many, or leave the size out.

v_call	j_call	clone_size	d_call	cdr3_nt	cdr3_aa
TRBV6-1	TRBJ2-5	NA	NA	TGTGCCAGCAGTGAAGCGCTAACTAGCCAAGAGACCCAGTACTTC	CASSEALTSQETQYF
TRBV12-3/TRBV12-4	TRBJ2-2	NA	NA	TGTGCCAGCAAACAGGGTCGCACCGGGGAGCTGTTTTTT	CASKQGRTGELFF
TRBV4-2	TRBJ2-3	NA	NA	TGTGCCAGCAGCCCCACCTTGCGAGATACGCAGTATTTT	CASSPTLRDTQYF
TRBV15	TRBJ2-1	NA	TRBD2	TGTGCCACCAGCAGAGGGGTTAGCGGGGGGGCAAATGAGCAGTTCTTC	CATSRGVSGGANEQFF
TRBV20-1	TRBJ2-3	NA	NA	TGCAGTGCTAGAGGCGGGGATACGCAGTATTTT	CSARGGDTQYF
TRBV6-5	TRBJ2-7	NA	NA	TGTGCCAGCAGGAGTGACAGCCCCTACGAGCAGTACTTC	CASRSDSPYEQYF
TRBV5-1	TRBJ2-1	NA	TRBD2	TGCGCCAGCAGCGTGATAGCGGGGTTAAGCTCCTACAATGAGCAGTTCTTC	CASSVIAGLSSYNEQFF
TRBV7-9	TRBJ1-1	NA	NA	TGTGCCAGCAGCTTTAGTGCGGGGATGAACACTGAAGCTTTCTTT	CASSFSAGMNTEAFF
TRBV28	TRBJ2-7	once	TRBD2	TGTGCCAGCAGGAACCCGGGAGGACCATACGAGCAGTACTTC	CASRNPGGPYEQYF
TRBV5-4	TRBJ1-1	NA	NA	TGTGCCAGCGGGAAGGGGCAGACAAACACTGAAGCTTTCTTT	CASGKGQTNTEAFF
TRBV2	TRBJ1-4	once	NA	TGTGCCAGCAGTGAAGCAGGGGGAGGGTTAAGCTCGCTGTTTTTT	CASSEAGGGLSSLFF
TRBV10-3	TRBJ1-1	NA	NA	TGTGCCATCAGTGTGGAGGGGAACACTGAAGCTTTCTTT	CAISVEGNTEAFF
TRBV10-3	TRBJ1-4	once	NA	TGTGCCATCAGTGAGACAGCGGACCGTGAAAAACTGTTTTTT	CAISETADREKLFF
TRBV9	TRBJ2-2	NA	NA	TGTGCCAGCAGCGCGCCGACGGGGGTGAACACCGGGGAGCTGTTTTTT	CASSAPTGVNTGELFF
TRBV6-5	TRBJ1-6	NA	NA	TGTGCCACCGGTCGGCAGGGAAATTCACCCCTCCACTTT	CATGRQGNSPLHF
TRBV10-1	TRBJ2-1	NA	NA	TGCGCCAGCAGCGCAAGCGAGTCCTACAATGAGCAGTTCTTC	CASSASESYNEQFF
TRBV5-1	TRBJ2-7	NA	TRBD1	TGCGCCAGCACACCCCAGGGGGCAGGGTACGAGCAGTACTTC	CASTPQGAGYEQYF
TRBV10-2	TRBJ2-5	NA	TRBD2	TGCGCCAGCAAAACTAGCGGGGGGGGAGAGACCCAGTACTTC	CASKTSGGGETQYF
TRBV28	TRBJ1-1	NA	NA	TGTGCCAGCAGTTTCTTAGTGGGGGCGAACACTGAAGCTTTCTTT	CASSFLVGANTEAFF
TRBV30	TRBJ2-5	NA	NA	TGTGCCTGGAGTGTATACGTTCGGGAGACCCAGTACTTC	CAWSVYVRETQYF
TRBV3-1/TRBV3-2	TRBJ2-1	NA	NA	TGTGCCAGCAGCCAGGGGACAACATACAATGAGCAGTTCTTC	CASSQGTTYNEQFF
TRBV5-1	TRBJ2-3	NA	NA	TGCGCCAGCAGCTTGGGAGTGATCTCAGATACGCAGTATTTT	CASSLGVISDTQYF
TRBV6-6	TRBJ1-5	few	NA	TGTGCCAGCAGTTACGGGCGTAGCAATCAGCCCCAGCATTTT	CASSYGRSNQPQHF